This entry is about one T cell receptor (beta chain). Its antigen is unidentified. This record belongs to a study of cytomegalovirus exposure and HLA in healthy donors. Whole-study findings and limits: The number of N-insertions in an Asian-associated ancestry cluster was reportedly below the roughly 660-donor mean in a later analysis. In an earlier analysis, about 87% or about 30%: the productive usage of most TCR beta V segments.

PCR was performed using 60 Vbeta and 13 Jbeta primers. Per the original methods: Tens of millions of unique TCR beta chains, roughly 11 million shared, were counted in a later analysis. Libraries were prepared by immunoSEQ multiplex PCR; TCRdb keeps only in-frame clonotypes and omits some of them. Clonal size and the V and J genes are those of that table, whereas D and trimming came from the DNA. Among a few hundred thousand clones listed, around nine tenths were seen once. The ends were cut back, 1 base at V and 1 base at J, with 11 bases in the middle. The CDR3 extends over 15 amino acids. Germline CDR1 is SGHVS and CDR2 is FNYEAQ.

This TCR derives from a girl aged 2-10 years in good health and CMV-seronegative. This chain links TRBV7-6 with TRBJ2-7; D is possibly TRBD1 (5 bases). The sample was PBMCs. In nucleotides, the CDR3 is TGTGCCAGCAGCTTAGTTAAAGACAGTTCCTACGAGCAGTACTTC. The encoded protein is CASSLVKDSSYEQYF.